The 22 T cell receptor beta chains presented below share a single source sample, sequenced in a study of cytomegalovirus exposure and HLA in healthy donors. Generated by immunoSEQ multiplex PCR, the TCRdb table keeps only in-frame clones and is missing some. The table includes about 130,000 clones, about 94% detected once. Material: PBMCs. These receptors were collected from a young man in good health and CMV-seropositive.

CDR3 DNA sequence: TGTGCCAGCACTGCTCAACAGTGGGACAGGGTGGCTTACGAGCAGTACTTC. Translation gives CASTAQQWDRVAYEQYF. The rearrangement links TRBV2 to TRBJ2-7, with 9 bases aligning to TRBD1. CDR3 length: 17 residues. Germline lookup yields CDR1 SNHLY and CDR2 FYNNEI. V was pared by 7 bases and J by 4 bases, with 17 bases of the junction left unmatched.

This chain connects TRBV2 to TRBJ2-7, with 7 bases lining up with TRBD1. CDR1 SNHLY and CDR2 FYNNEI come from the germline V gene. V lost 6 bases and J lost 0; bases outside the gene matches: 5. CDR3 length: 14 residues. CDR3 sequence: CASRYRGSSYEQYF. The CDR3 nucleotides are TGTGCCAGCAGATACAGGGGTAGCTCCTACGAGCAGTACTTC.

J is TRBJ2-1 and V is TRBV27; possibly TRBD2 for D (6 bases). Trimming removed 2 bases at V and 7 bases at J, with 12 bases between. CDR1 MNHEY and CDR2 SMNVEV come from the germline V gene (reference sequence). The CDR3 loop spans 14 amino acids. CDR3 region: CASSLGGDWNEQFF. The CDR3, as DNA: TGTGCCAGCAGTTTAGGAGGGGATTGGAATGAGCAGTTCTTC.

This chain links TRBV2 with TRBJ2-7; a possible D gene is TRBD2 (6 bases). Germline CDR1 SNHLY, CDR2 FYNNEI. There are 12 residues in the CDR3. The germline V and J ends were trimmed by 7 bases and 2 bases, with 9 bases remaining between them. The CDR3 loop is CASIGTAYEQYF. CDR3 nucleotides: TGTGCCAGCATCGGGACTGCCTACGAGCAGTACTTC.

The chain couples TRBV5-6 to TRBJ2-7; no clear D gene. The germline V gene has CDR1 SGHDT and CDR2 YYEEEE. The CDR3 has 11 residues. The V end was cut by 3 bases, the J end by 3 bases, with 4 bases between. CDR3 residues: CASSSFYEQYF. In DNA, the CDR3 is TGTGCCAGCAGCTCGTTCTACGAGCAGTACTTC.

This clone was recorded only once. The chain employs TRBV27 and TRBJ2-3; possible D gene TRBD1, 5 bases. V was shortened by 7 bases and J by 2 bases, with 25 bases between the two germline ends. The V gene's germline CDR1 is MNHEY and CDR2 SMNVEV (reference sequence). This CDR3 has 18 residues. In DNA, the CDR3 is TGTGCCAGCATGGGGCCAGCCGTCTGGCCCGTCTTCACAGATACGCAGTATTTT. It translates to CASMGPAVWPVFTDTQYF.

The J gene is TRBJ1-5, the V gene TRBV9; tentatively, D is TRBD1 (5 bases). V lost 3 bases and J 5 bases, leaving 6 bases between the germline ends. This CDR3 is 12 amino acids long. In germline, CDR1 is SGDLS, CDR2 YYNGEE. The CDR3 region has the DNA TGTGCCAGCAGCGCGGGGGATCAGCCCCAGCATTTT. It is translated as CASSAGDQPQHF.

The chain uses TRBV18 and TRBJ2-7; possibly TRBD1 for D (5 bases). The V gene's germline CDR1 is KGHSH and CDR2 LQKENI. CDR3 length: 13 amino acids. V was pared by 4 bases and J by 3 bases, with 10 bases between. The CDR3 DNA reads TGTGCCAGCTCACAGGGGCAGGTCTACGAGCAGTACTTC. Encoded protein: CASSQGQVYEQYF.

This clone was recorded once. The genes are TRBV5-1 and TRBJ2-7, with D possibly being TRBD2 (6 bases). The CDR3 sequence is 15 residues long. The V and J ends lost 0 bases and 3 bases respectively, with 13 bases between them. CDR1 is SGHRS and CDR2 is YFSETQ in the germline V gene. In nucleotides, the CDR3 is TGCGCCAGCAGCTTGGGTGGAGGGCAGGGCTACGAGCAGTACTTC. Translated: CASSLGGGQGYEQYF.

V is TRBV25-1 and J is TRBJ2-1, with 14 bases aligning to TRBD2. CDR1 is MGHDK and CDR2 is SYGVNS in the germline V gene. J gave up 9 bases and V 0 bases, and 1 base lay outside the gene matches. The CDR3 loop spans 15 amino acids. CDR3 loop: CASSEYGLAGGEQFF. DNA for the CDR3: TGTGCCAGCAGTGAATATGGACTAGCGGGAGGTGAGCAGTTCTTC.

The chain combines TRBV28 with TRBJ2-7, with 9 bases aligning to TRBD1. Germline trimming cut 7 bases from V and 0 bases from J; bases unmatched to any gene: 7. This CDR3 is 15 amino acids long. CDR1 and CDR2 from the germline V gene are MDHEN and SYDVKM. DNA for the CDR3: TGTGCCAGCACCCGGACAGGGGCCGTCTCCTACGAGCAGTACTTC. Encoded protein: CASTRTGAVSYEQYF.

This chain uses TRBV5-1 with TRBJ2-7; D is possibly TRBD2 (6 bases). The CDR3 is 14 residues long. The V end lost 1 base, the J end lost 7 bases, and 15 bases lay between the germline ends. From germline, CDR1 is SGHRS and CDR2 YFSETQ. The DNA of the CDR3 is TGCGCCAGCAGCTTGTCTCCGGGAGTGGGTGAGCAGTACTTC. This encodes CASSLSPGVGEQYF.

This clone is a singleton in its sample. The chain is built from TRBV5-4 and TRBJ2-3; D perhaps matches TRBD1 (5 bases). Trimming pared 0 bases from V and 2 bases from J, leaving 10 bases between. Germline V gene lookup returns CDR1 SGHNT and CDR2 YYREEE (reference sequence). CDR3 length: 15 amino acids. CDR3 protein: CASSLARTSTDTQYF. The CDR3 DNA reads as TGTGCCAGCAGCTTGGCCAGGACATCCACAGATACGCAGTATTTT.

The genes are TRBV6-1 and TRBJ2-3; D is undetermined. V was clipped by 0 bases and J by 4 bases, with 11 bases between them. The CDR3 sequence is 15 residues long. Per the germline V gene, CDR1 is MNHNS and CDR2 is SASEGT. CDR3 DNA sequence: TGTGCCAGCAGTGAAGCGCTCTCAGGCGCAGATACGCAGTATTTT. It yields the protein CASSEALSGADTQYF.

This chain joins TRBV27 and TRBJ2-2; 9 bases agree with TRBD2. The V gene's germline CDR1 is MNHEY and CDR2 SMNVEV (reference sequence). V dropped 3 bases and J dropped 3; count of bases not matched to a gene: 8. The CDR3 is made up of 17 amino acids. The CDR3: CASSFWVAGEDTGELFF. CDR3 DNA sequence: TGTGCCAGCAGTTTCTGGGTAGCGGGAGAGGACACCGGGGAGCTGTTTTTT.

V gene TRBV29-1 combines with J gene TRBJ2-2, with TRBD1 matching over 7 bases. Germline lookup yields CDR1 SQVTM and CDR2 ANQGSEA. The V gene end was trimmed by 5 bases and the J gene end by 6 bases; junction bases not matched to a gene: 3. The CDR3 is 12 residues long. CDR3 DNA sequence: TGCAGCGTTACTACAGGGGCCGGGGAGCTGTTTTTT. It translates to CSVTTGAGELFF.

This chain joins TRBV5-1 and TRBJ2-5, with 7 bases identical to TRBD1. The CDR3 runs to 15 residues. The junction had 7 bases not matched to a gene; V was cut back by 1 base and J by 4 bases. The germline V gene has CDR1 SGHRS and CDR2 YFSETQ. CDR3 loop: CASSLTAGGGETQYF. The CDR3, as DNA: TGCGCCAGCAGCTTGACGGCAGGGGGTGGAGAGACCCAGTACTTC.

V is TRBV19 and J is TRBJ1-3; no reliable D call. Germline CDR1 LNHDA, CDR2 SQIVND (reference sequence). V lost 0 bases and J 0 bases, leaving 9 bases between the germline ends. The CDR3 runs to 16 residues. The CDR3 region has the DNA TGTGCCAGTAGTATAGATCGTATCGGCTCTGGAAACACCATATATTTT. Translation: CASSIDRIGSGNTIYF. The whole variable domain, remainder taken from reference TRBV19 and TRBJ1-3, is DGGITQSPKYLFRKEGQNVTLSCEQNLNHDAMYWYRQDPGQGLRLIYYSQIVNDFQKGDIAEGYSVSREKKESFPLTVTSAQKNPTAFYLCASSIDRIGSGNTIYFGEGSWLTVV.

The chain couples TRBV19 to TRBJ2-2, with 10 bases matching TRBD2. The CDR3 extends over 14 amino acids. V trimming: 10 bases; J trimming: 0 bases; junction bases outside the gene matches: 2. Germline loops: CDR1 LNHDA, CDR2 SQIVND (reference sequence). CDR3 loop: CATGTSANTGELFF. The CDR3 region has the DNA TGTGCCACCGGGACTAGCGCGAACACCGGGGAGCTGTTTTTT.

This clone was found once. V is TRBV28 and J is TRBJ1-6, with D possibly TRBD1 on 5 matching bases. The V end was cut by 6 bases, the J end by 9 bases, with 12 bases between. The CDR3 is made up of 13 amino acids. Germline loops: CDR1 MDHEN, CDR2 SYDVKM. The CDR3, as DNA: TGTGCCAGCAGGGACCCAGGGTTTTCACCCCTCCACTTT. It codes for CASRDPGFSPLHF.

V gene TRBV7-9 combines with J gene TRBJ2-7; D possibly corresponds to TRBD2 (6 bases). Trimming left V 8 bases short and J 1 base short, with 15 bases between. In germline, CDR1 is SEHNR, CDR2 FQNEAQ (reference sequence). The CDR3 length is 14 residues. The CDR3 region is CASSGLPESYEQYF. CDR3 DNA sequence: TGTGCCAGCTCCGGACTACCCGAATCCTACGAGCAGTACTTC.

J is TRBJ1-5 and V is TRBV30; D is uncertain. From germline, CDR1 is GTSNPN and CDR2 SVGIG (reference sequence). The CDR3 covers 14 residues. The ends were cut back, 2 bases at V and 2 bases at J, with 10 bases in the middle. The CDR3 reads CAWSSGVGNQPQHF. The DNA for the CDR3 is TGTGCCTGGAGTTCCGGGGTGGGCAATCAGCCCCAGCATTTT. The whole variable domain, filled in from reference TRBV30 and TRBJ1-5, reads SQTIHQWPATLVQPVGSPLSLECTVEGTSNPNLYWYRQAAGRGLQLLFYSVGIGQISSEVPQNLSASRPQDRQFILSSKKLLLSDSGFYLCAWSSGVGNQPQHFGDGTRLSIL.